A selection of T cell receptor beta chains follows, all from one sample in a study of blood T cell repertoires in COVID-19. Here immunoSEQ multiplex PCR was the method, and the copy in TCRdb shows in-frame clones only, minus some. The sample has about 300,000 clones, 83% seen once. Sequenced sample: peripheral blood. The receptors originated from a woman aged 50 to 65 with acute or convalescent COVID-19. CDR3s leave out the opening cysteine and the closing phenylalanine or tryptophan. The order of the fields is V gene, D gene, clone size, CDR3 protein. D genes are given only for firm matches. A clone size is listed for some rows: how often the clone was seen (once, few, many), or a class if it is expanded.

V: TRBV30; D: -; size: -; CDR3: AWSVPLVPSYEQY
V: TRBV9; D: TRBD1; size: once; CDR3: ASSLSGTGDTGELF
V: TRBV24-1; D: -; size: -; CDR3: ATSDSGNSNTGELF
V: TRBV11-2; D: -; size: few; CDR3: ASSYQIPTQAGNTIY
V: TRBV5-1; D: -; size: -; CDR3: ASSSGDAKNTEAF
V: TRBV28; D: -; size: -; CDR3: ASSSSGFAETYGYT
V: TRBV27; D: -; size: -; CDR3: ASIGGRDIQY
V: TRBV19; D: TRBD1; size: -; CDR3: ASSFSGTDNDQF
V: TRBV7-9; D: -; size: -; CDR3: ASSWSGTLYGYT
V: TRBV28; D: TRBD1; size: -; CDR3: ASSPPGTGFTGELF
V: TRBV7-3; D: -; size: -; CDR3: ASSNLPGEQY
V: TRBV18; D: TRBD1; size: -; CDR3: ASSITTGGIEAF
V: TRBV25-1; D: TRBD1; size: few; CDR3: ASSASGTGVRNGYT
V: TRBV12-3/TRBV12-4; D: -; size: -; CDR3: ASSLSSNYEQY
V: TRBV3-1/TRBV3-2; D: -; size: -; CDR3: ASSQAEPSNYGYT
V: TRBV7-2; D: -; size: -; CDR3: ASSLDNNYGYT
V: TRBV2; D: TRBD1; size: once; CDR3: ATRAGTGGNIGQPQH
V: TRBV4-3; D: -; size: few; CDR3: ASSQETGSSDTQY
V: TRBV7-6; D: -; size: -; CDR3: ASSFAPGTPYNEQF
V: TRBV3-1/TRBV3-2; D: -; size: -; CDR3: ASSQGGRTLRWEQF
V: TRBV18; D: -; size: few; CDR3: ASSRSGGKGAF
V: TRBV2; D: -; size: -; CDR3: ASRAWQGDEKLF
V: TRBV14; D: TRBD1; size: -; CDR3: ASSQGGQLYQETQY
V: TRBV19; D: -; size: -; CDR3: ASIEGARTEAF
V: TRBV2; D: TRBD1; size: -; CDR3: ASSGEQGFGSPLH
V: TRBV10-3; D: -; size: -; CDR3: AGKSGLSTDTQY
V: TRBV5-1; D: TRBD1; size: -; CDR3: ASSSQTGTNTEAF
V: TRBV7-2; D: TRBD1; size: -; CDR3: ASSRGTGNEQF
V: TRBV19; D: TRBD1; size: -; CDR3: ASSITGGGETQY
V: TRBV19; D: -; size: -; CDR3: ASRGAADEYGYT
V: TRBV11-3; D: -; size: -; CDR3: ASSLAAGNTGELF
V: TRBV18; D: -; size: -; CDR3: ASSSRQSQETQY
V: TRBV6-5; D: TRBD1; size: -; CDR3: ASRPTGAGGYT
V: TRBV30; D: -; size: -; CDR3: AFGIYNEQF
V: TRBV25-1; D: -; size: -; CDR3: ASERTANTGELF
V: TRBV29-1; D: -; size: -; CDR3: SARRTEAF
V: TRBV2; D: -; size: -; CDR3: ASSEAGSYGYT
V: TRBV7-6; D: -; size: once; CDR3: ASSPGTDTQY
V: TRBV28; D: TRBD1; size: -; CDR3: ASSRDRKETQY
V: TRBV4-1; D: -; size: -; CDR3: ASSQVVSKKADTQY
V: TRBV12-5; D: -; size: -; CDR3: ASGIAQTGTEAF
V: TRBV4-3; D: -; size: -; CDR3: ASSQDSRGNSPLH
V: TRBV6-1; D: -; size: few; CDR3: ASSEGSQTEAF
V: TRBV25-1; D: -; size: -; CDR3: ASSEGRQGPSNEQF
V: TRBV6-5; D: -; size: -; CDR3: ASRSGTRTEAF
V: TRBV9; D: -; size: -; CDR3: ASSALPGIGETQY
V: TRBV7-2; D: -; size: few; CDR3: ASSLSGVTKNIQY
V: TRBV5-1; D: TRBD2; size: -; CDR3: ASSFSGGSRETQY
V: TRBV10-3; D: TRBD2; size: -; CDR3: AISISSGGAGETQY
V: TRBV21-1; D: -; size: once; CDR3: ASSPRGGGNTIY
V: TRBV27; D: -; size: -; CDR3: ASRGASRDEQF
V: TRBV2; D: -; size: -; CDR3: ASSPGTSSSYNEQF
V: TRBV15; D: -; size: -; CDR3: ATSTSFESPLH
V: TRBV4-3; D: -; size: -; CDR3: ASSQEWASVSYNEQF